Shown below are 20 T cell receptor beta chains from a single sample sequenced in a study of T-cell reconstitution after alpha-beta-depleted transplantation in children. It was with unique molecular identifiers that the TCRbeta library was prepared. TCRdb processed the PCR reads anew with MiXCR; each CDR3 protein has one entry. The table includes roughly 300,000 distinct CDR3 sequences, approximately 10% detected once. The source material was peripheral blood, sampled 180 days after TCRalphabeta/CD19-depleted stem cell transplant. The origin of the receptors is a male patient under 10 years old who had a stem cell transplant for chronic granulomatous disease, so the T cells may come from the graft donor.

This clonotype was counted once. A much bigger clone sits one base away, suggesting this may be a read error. The CDR3 DNA is TGTGCCAGCAGCTTATATCCGACAGAAAATGGGCAGTTCTTC. Translating gives CASSLYPTENGQFF. The chain employs TRBV7-3 and TRBJ2-1; maybe TRBD1 (5 bases). Germline lookup yields CDR1 SGHTA and CDR2 FQGTGA. This CDR3 is 14 amino acids long.

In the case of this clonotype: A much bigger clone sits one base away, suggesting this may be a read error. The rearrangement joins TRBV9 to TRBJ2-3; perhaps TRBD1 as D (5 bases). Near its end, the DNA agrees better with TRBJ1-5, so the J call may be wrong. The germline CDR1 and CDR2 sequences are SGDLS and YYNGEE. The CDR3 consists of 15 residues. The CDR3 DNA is TGTGCCAGCAGCGTAGAGGGACGGAACACAGATACGCAGCATTTT. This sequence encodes CASSVEGRNTDTQHF.

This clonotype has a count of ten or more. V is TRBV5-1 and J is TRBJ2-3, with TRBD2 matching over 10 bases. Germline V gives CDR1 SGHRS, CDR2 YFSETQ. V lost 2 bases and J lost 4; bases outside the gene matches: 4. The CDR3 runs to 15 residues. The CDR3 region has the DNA TGCGCCAGCAGCTTAAGCGGGAGGGCCCCAGATACGCAGTATTTT. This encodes CASSLSGRAPDTQYF.

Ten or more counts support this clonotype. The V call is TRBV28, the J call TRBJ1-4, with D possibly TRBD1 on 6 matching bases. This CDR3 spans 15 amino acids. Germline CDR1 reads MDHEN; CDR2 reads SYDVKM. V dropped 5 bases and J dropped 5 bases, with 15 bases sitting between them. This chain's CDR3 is CASSPQGPTNEKLFF. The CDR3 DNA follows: TGTGCCAGCAGTCCACAGGGTCCGACAAATGAAAAACTGTTTTTT.

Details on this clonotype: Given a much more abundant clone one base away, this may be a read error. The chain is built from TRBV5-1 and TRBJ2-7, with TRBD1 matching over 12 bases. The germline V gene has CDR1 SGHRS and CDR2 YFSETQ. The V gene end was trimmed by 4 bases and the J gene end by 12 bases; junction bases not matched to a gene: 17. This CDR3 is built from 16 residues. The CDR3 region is CASSNRTGTGGAVLYF. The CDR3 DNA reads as TGCGCCAGCAGCAACCGTACCGGGACAGGGGGCGCAGTACTGTACTTC.

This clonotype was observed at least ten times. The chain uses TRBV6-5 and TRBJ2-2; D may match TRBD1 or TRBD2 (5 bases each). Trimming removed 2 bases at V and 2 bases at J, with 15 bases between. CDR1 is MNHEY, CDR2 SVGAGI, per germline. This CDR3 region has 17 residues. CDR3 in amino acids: CASSYRGVGVNTGELFF. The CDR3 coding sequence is TGTGCCAGCAGTTACAGAGGGGTGGGGGTTAACACCGGGGAGCTGTTTTTT.

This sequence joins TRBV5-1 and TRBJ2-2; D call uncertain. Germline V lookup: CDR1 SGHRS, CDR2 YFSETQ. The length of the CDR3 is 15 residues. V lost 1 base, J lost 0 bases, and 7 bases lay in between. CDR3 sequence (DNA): TGCGCCAGCAGCTTGTCAAGTACGAACACCGGGGAGCTGTTTTTT. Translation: CASSLSSTNTGELFF. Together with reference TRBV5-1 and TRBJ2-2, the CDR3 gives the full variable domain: KAGVTQTPRYLIKTRGQQVTLSCSPISGHRSVSWYQQTPGQGLQFLFEYFSETQRNKGNFPGRFSGRQFSNSRSEMNVSTLELGDSALYLCASSLSSTNTGELFFGEGSRLTVL.

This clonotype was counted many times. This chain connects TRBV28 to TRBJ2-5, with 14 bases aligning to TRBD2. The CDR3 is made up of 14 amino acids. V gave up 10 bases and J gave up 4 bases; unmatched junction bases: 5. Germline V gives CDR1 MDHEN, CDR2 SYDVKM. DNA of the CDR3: TGTGCCACCAAGACTAGCGGGAGGGGAGAGACCCAGTACTTC. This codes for CATKTSGRGETQYF.

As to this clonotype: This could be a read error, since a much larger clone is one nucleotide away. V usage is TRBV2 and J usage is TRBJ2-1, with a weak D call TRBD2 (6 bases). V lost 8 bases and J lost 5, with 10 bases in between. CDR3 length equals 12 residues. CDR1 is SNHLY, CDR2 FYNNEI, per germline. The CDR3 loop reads CASPDYDNEQFF. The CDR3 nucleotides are TGTGCCAGCCCGGACTACGACAATGAGCAGTTCTTC.

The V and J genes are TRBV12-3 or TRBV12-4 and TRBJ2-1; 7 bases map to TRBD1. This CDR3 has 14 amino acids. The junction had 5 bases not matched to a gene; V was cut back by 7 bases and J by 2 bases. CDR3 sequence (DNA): TGTGCCAGCAACCGACAGGGACCCTACAATGAGCAGTTCTTC. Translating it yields CASNRQGPYNEQFF.

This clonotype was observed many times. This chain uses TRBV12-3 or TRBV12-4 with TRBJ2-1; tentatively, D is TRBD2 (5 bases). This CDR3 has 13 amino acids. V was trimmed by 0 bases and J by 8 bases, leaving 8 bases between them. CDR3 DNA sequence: TGTGCCAGCAGTTTAGCCCCGGAGGATGAGCAGTTCTTC. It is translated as CASSLAPEDEQFF.

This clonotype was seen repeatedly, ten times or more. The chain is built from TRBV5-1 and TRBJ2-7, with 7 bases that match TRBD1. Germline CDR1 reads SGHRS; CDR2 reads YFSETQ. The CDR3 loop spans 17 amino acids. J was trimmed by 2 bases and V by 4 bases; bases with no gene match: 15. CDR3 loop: CASSRGTTGPVTYEQYF. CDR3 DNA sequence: TGCGCCAGCAGCAGGGGGACGACAGGGCCCGTCACCTACGAGCAGTACTTC.

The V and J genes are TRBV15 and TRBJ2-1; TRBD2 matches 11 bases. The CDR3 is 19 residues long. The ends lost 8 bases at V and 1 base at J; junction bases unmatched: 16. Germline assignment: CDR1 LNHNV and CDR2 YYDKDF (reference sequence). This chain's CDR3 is CATGATRLAGRGSYNEQFF. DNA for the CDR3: TGTGCCACCGGGGCGACGCGACTAGCGGGAAGAGGTTCCTACAATGAGCAGTTCTTC.

The CDR3 loop reads CASRTGDWSNQPQHF. For the CDR3, the DNA is TGTGCCAGCAGGACAGGGGATTGGAGCAATCAGCCCCAGCATTTT. This rearrangement joins TRBV19 to TRBJ1-5; 9 bases agree with TRBD1. J was trimmed by 1 base and V by 9 bases; bases with no gene match: 7. The CDR3 totals 15 residues. The V gene's germline CDR1 is LNHDA and CDR2 SQIVND (reference sequence).

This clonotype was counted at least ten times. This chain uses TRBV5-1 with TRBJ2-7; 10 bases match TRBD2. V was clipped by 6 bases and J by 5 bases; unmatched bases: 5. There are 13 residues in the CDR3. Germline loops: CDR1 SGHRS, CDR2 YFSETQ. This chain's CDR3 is CASKAGGLDEQYF. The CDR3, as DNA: TGCGCCAGCAAAGCGGGAGGGTTAGACGAGCAGTACTTC.

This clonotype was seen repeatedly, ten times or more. The CDR3 nucleotides read TGCAGCGTTGAAGTGTGGCAAGAGACCCAGTACTTC. Protein sequence: CSVEVWQETQYF. V usage is TRBV29-1 and J usage is TRBJ2-5; unclear D gene. CDR1 and CDR2 (germline): SQVTM, ANQGSEA. Trimming took off 1 base at V and 2 bases at J, with 5 bases between the two ends. This CDR3 has 12 residues.

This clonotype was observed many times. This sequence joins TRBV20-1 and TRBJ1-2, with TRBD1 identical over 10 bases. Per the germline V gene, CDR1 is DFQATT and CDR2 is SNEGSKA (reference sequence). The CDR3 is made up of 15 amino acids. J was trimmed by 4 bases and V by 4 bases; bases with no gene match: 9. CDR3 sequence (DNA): TGCAGTGCTAAGTATCCCGGGACAGGGGTCTATGGCTACACCTTC. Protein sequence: CSAKYPGTGVYGYTF.

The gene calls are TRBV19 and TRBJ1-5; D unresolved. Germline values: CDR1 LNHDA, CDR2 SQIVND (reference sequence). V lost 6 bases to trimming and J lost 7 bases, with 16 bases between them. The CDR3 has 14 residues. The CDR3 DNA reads TGTGCCAGTAGAGGCCCCGAGGGCTTACAGCCCCAGCATTTT. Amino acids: CASRGPEGLQPQHF. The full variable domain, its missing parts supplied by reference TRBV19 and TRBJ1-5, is DGGITQSPKYLFRKEGQNVTLSCEQNLNHDAMYWYRQDPGQGLRLIYYSQIVNDFQKGDIAEGYSVSREKKESFPLTVTSAQKNPTAFYLCASRGPEGLQPQHFGDGTRLSIL.

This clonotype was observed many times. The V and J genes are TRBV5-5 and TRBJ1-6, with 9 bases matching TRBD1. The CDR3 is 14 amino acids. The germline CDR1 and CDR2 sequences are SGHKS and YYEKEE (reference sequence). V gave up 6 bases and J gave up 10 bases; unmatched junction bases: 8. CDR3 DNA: TGTGCCAGCACCATGGACAGGGGTTACTCACCCCTCCACTTT. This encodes CASTMDRGYSPLHF.

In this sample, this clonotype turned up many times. CDR3: CASSIKAGANVLTF. The CDR3 bases are TGTGCCAGCAGCATTAAGGCTGGGGCCAACGTCCTGACTTTC. The V gene is TRBV6-5, the J gene TRBJ2-6; D unresolved. V shed 6 bases and J shed 2 bases, with 8 bases lying between them. Germline lookup yields CDR1 MNHEY and CDR2 SVGAGI. The CDR3 runs to 14 residues.